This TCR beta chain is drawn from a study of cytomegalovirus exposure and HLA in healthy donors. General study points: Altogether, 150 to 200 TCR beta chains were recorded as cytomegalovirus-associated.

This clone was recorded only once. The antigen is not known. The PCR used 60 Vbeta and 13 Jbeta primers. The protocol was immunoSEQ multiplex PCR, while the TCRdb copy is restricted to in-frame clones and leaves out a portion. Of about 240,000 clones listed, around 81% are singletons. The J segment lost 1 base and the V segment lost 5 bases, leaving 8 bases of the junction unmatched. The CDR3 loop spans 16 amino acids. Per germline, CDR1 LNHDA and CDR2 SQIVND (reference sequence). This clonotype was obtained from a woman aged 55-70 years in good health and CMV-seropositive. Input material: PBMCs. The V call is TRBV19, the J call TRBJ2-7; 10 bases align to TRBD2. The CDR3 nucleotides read TGTGCCAGTAGTGTACTTACTAGCGGGAATTCCTACGAGCAGTACTTC. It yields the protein CASSVLTSGNSYEQYF.